This T cell receptor beta chain was sequenced in a study of blood T cell repertoires in COVID-19. For the study at large: Sources were T cells, B-cell-depleted T cells, or PBMCs; the material itself was cDNA or gDNA.

Per the original methods: It was from reference gene primer amplification that nucleated cell counts were estimated. Data came from immunoSEQ multiplex PCR; TCRdb stores just in-frame clones and leaves some out. D and trimming come from the DNA, and the V and J calls and clone size come from that table. The sample lists about 220,000 clones; around 85% were seen once. V was trimmed by 1 base and J by 4 bases, leaving 11 bases between them. The CDR3 has 15 amino acids. The V gene's germline CDR1 is MGHDK and CDR2 SYGVNS. This clone was counted once. The chain carries TRBV25-1 and TRBJ1-3; D is possibly TRBD1 (5 bases). The origin of this receptor is a woman aged 70 to 79 with COVID-19, enrolled during active disease. What was sequenced was peripheral blood. CDR3 nucleotides: TGTGCCAGCAGTGAATTTGGGGCGGTGGGAAACACCATATATTTT. This gives the protein CASSEFGAVGNTIYF.